This TCR beta chain is drawn from a study of cytomegalovirus exposure and HLA in healthy donors. Primers: 60 Vbeta forward and 13 Jbeta reverse. TCRdb's copy holds only in-frame clones and misses some; the assay was immunoSEQ multiplex PCR. This table has 150,000 to 180,000 clones, about four fifths appearing once. Germline CDR1 is MGHRA and CDR2 is YSYEKL. This CDR3 comprises 16 residues. V was pared by 1 base and J by 8 bases, with 7 bases of the junction left unmatched. The sample taken for sequencing was PBMCs. The receptor's source is a man younger than 45 in good health and CMV-seropositive. This sequence joins TRBV4-1 and TRBJ2-1; 11 bases map to TRBD1. The CDR3 DNA reads TGCGCCAGCAGCCAAGGCCCGGGACAGGGGGTTGATGAGCAGTTCTTC. It encodes CASSQGPGQGVDEQFF.